These 16 T cell receptor beta chains originate from one sample sequenced in a study of T-cell memory formation after mild COVID-19. A single record per CDR3 protein comes from TCRdb applying MiXCR to the 5' RACE reads. The sample yields 540,000 or so distinct CDR3 sequences, roughly 20% seen once. The source material was PBMCs or a T cell subset sorted from them (not recorded which). These receptors all come from an adult woman who had mild COVID-19 (a few samples of this study predate the infection). Cell type and time point are not known.

This clonotype was counted between two and nine times. This sequence joins TRBV7-3 and TRBJ2-1; 10 bases align to TRBD2. Trimming at V came to 5 bases and at J to 6 bases, leaving 16 bases not matched to a gene. CDR3 length: 18 residues. The V gene's germline CDR1 is SGHTA and CDR2 FQGTGA. DNA for the CDR3: TGTGCCAGCAGCCCCGTCTCGTTGGGACTAGCGAGTGCCAATGAGCAGTTCTTC. The encoded protein is CASSPVSLGLASANEQFF.

This clonotype was seen only a few times. V gene TRBV9 combines with J gene TRBJ1-1; 7 nucleotides match TRBD1. The V and J ends lost 6 bases and 8 bases, in that order; junction bases with no gene match: 10. The germline gives CDR1 SGDLS, CDR2 YYNGEE. This CDR3 has 13 amino acids. The DNA for the CDR3 is TGTGCCAGCACCAGGGGGACAGTTGGGGAAGCTTTCTTT. As protein: CASTRGTVGEAFF.

This chain joins TRBV6-5 and TRBJ1-1, with a possible D match to TRBD1 (6 bases). The germline V gene has CDR1 MNHEY and CDR2 SVGAGI. The CDR3 length is 17 residues. The V and J ends lost 3 bases and 4 bases respectively, with 21 bases between them. The CDR3 DNA sequence: TGTGCCAGCAGTTATATCTCTTGGGGGGCTTGGGGCACTGAAGCTTTCTTT. As protein: CASSYISWGAWGTEAFF.

The J gene is TRBJ2-5, the V gene TRBV12-3 or TRBV12-4; D ambiguous. The CDR3 is 15 residues long. V lost 2 bases, J lost 0 bases, and 10 bases lay in between. The CDR3 protein is CASSLRSTYQETQYF. The CDR3 DNA follows: TGTGCCAGCAGTTTAAGGTCAACGTACCAAGAGACCCAGTACTTC.

This clonotype was detected only a few times. This chain joins TRBV27 and TRBJ2-7; the match to TRBD2 covers 10 bases. Trimming took 5 bases from V and 3 from J; bases not matched to a gene: 10. The CDR3 runs to 16 residues. CDR1 is MNHEY and CDR2 is SMNVEV in the germline V gene (reference sequence). In DNA, the CDR3 is TGTGCCAGCAGTAAAAGAGCCGGGACTAGCGACTACGAGCAGTACTTC. As protein: CASSKRAGTSDYEQYF.

This clonotype appeared a few times. The chain couples TRBV7-9 to TRBJ1-1, with D unresolved. V lost 1 base and J lost 8, with 14 bases in between. This CDR3 has 14 amino acids. Germline lookup yields CDR1 SEHNR and CDR2 FQNEAQ (reference sequence). The CDR3 reads CASSLEVLRSEAFF. The DNA for the CDR3 is TGTGCCAGCAGCTTAGAGGTCTTGCGGTCGGAAGCTTTCTTT.

This clonotype has ten or more counts. This chain uses TRBV20-1 with TRBJ2-3; 9 positions match TRBD2. V trimming: 3 bases; J trimming: 1 base; junction bases outside the gene matches: 11. The germline V gene has CDR1 DFQATT and CDR2 SNEGSKA (reference sequence). CDR3 length: 17 residues. In DNA form, the CDR3 reads TGCAGTGCTAGCGCGGGGGGGAGAGTAGGAGGCACAGATACGCAGTATTTT. Its protein product is CSASAGGRVGGTDTQYF.

The gene calls are TRBV5-4 and TRBJ2-6, with 7 bases aligning to TRBD1. V shed 0 bases, J shed 0 bases, and the junction held 3 bases outside the gene matches. This CDR3 comprises 17 residues. CDR1 is SGHNT, CDR2 YYREEE, per germline (reference sequence). The CDR3 nucleotides read TGTGCCAGCAGCTTGGGGGGACAGCTCTCTGGGGCCAACGTCCTGACTTTC. Translation gives CASSLGGQLSGANVLTF.

This clonotype has a handful of counts. The chain carries TRBV7-2 and TRBJ1-5; the match to TRBD1 covers 8 bases. The germline V gene encodes CDR1 SGHTA and CDR2 FQGNSA. This CDR3 region has 14 residues. The trim removed 5 bases at V and 7 bases at J, leaving 7 bases unmatched. CDR3 protein: CASSPRQGSQPQHF. The CDR3 bases are TGTGCCAGCAGCCCCCGACAGGGGTCACAGCCCCAGCATTTT.

Remarks on this clonotype: Relative to the germline gene, one junction end is altered; a read error may explain this. The V and J genes are TRBV5-1 and TRBJ2-1; 8 positions agree with TRBD2. The CDR3 consists of 13 residues. CDR1 is SGHRS and CDR2 is YFSETQ in the germline V gene. As DNA, the CDR3 is TGCGCCAGCAGCTTGGAGTGGCTAGCGGGTGCCGTCTTC. This translates into CASSLEWLAGAVF.

The gene calls are TRBV25-1 and TRBJ2-7; 9 bases line up with TRBD1. J gave up 1 base and V 4 bases, and 8 bases lay outside the gene matches. There are 16 residues in the CDR3. Per germline, CDR1 MGHDK and CDR2 SYGVNS. The CDR3 sequence is CASSVLRTGVSYEQYF. Written as DNA, the CDR3 is TGTGCCAGCAGTGTCCTAAGGACAGGGGTTTCCTACGAGCAGTACTTC.

The chain is built from TRBV27 and TRBJ1-1, with D perhaps matching TRBD1 (5 bases). The CDR3 is 13 amino acids. Trimming took 5 bases from V and 1 from J, leaving 8 bases between them. Germline-derived CDR1 and CDR2 are MNHEY and SMNVEV (reference sequence). CDR3 bases: TGTGCCAGCAGTAAGGGGTGGAACACTGAAGCTTTCTTT. Its translation: CASSKGWNTEAFF.

This clonotype was detected only a few times. The CDR3 DNA reads as TGTGCCAGCAGCTTAGGCGGGGAAAGCTCCTACAATGAGCAGTTCTTC. Translation: CASSLGGESSYNEQFF. This chain joins TRBV11-3 and TRBJ2-1, with a possible D match to TRBD2 (6 bases). V lost 1 base and J lost 0, with 10 bases in between. CDR3 length: 16 amino acids. The germline gives CDR1 SGHNT, CDR2 YENEEA.

The chain recombines TRBV12-3 or TRBV12-4 with TRBJ2-1; TRBD2 matches at 8 bases. The junction had 13 bases not matched to a gene; V was cut back by 1 base and J by 8 bases. This CDR3 is built from 17 residues. CDR3 DNA sequence: TGTGCCAGCAGTTTAGAGACGCTAGCGGGTAACAGGGATGAGCAGTTCTTC. Translating it yields CASSLETLAGNRDEQFF.

This rearrangement joins TRBV27 to TRBJ2-1; unclear D gene. V was trimmed by 2 bases and J by 10 bases, leaving 9 bases between them. Germline values: CDR1 MNHEY, CDR2 SMNVEV (reference sequence). The CDR3 contains 12 residues. CDR3 coding DNA: TGTGCCAGCAGTTTAATCGCGTCCGAGCAGTTCTTC. This encodes CASSLIASEQFF.

In this sample, this clonotype turned up once. The V gene is TRBV30, the J gene TRBJ2-3, with D perhaps given as TRBD1 or TRBD2 (6 bases each). Trimming pared 4 bases from V and 7 bases from J, leaving 21 bases between. Germline V gene sequence: CDR1 GTSNPN, CDR2 SVGIG (reference sequence). This CDR3 spans 15 amino acids. The CDR3: CAWNQGGLTGNTQYF. In DNA form, the CDR3 reads TGTGCCTGGAACCAAGGGGGACTCACTGGGAATACGCAGTATTTT.